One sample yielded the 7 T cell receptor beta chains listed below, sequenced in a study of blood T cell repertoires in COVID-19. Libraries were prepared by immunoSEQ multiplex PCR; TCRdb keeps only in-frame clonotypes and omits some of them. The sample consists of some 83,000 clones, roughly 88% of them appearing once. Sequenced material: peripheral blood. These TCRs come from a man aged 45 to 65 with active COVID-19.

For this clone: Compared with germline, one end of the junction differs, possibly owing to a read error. DNA of the CDR3: TGTGCCAGCAATTTACGATTCGAGTCGGGGGGCACAGATACGCAGTATTTT. It translates to CASNLRFESGGTDTQYF. V usage is TRBV27 and J usage is TRBJ2-3; a weak D match, TRBD2 (6 bases). The CDR3 is 17 amino acids. Germline loops: CDR1 MNHEY, CDR2 SMNVEV (reference sequence).

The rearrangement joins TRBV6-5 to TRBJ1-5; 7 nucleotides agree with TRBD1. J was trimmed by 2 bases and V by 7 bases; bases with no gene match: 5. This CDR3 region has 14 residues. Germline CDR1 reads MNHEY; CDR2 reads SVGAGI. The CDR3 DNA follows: TGTGCCAGCACCTCGAGGGGGCGCAATCAGCCCCAGCATTTT. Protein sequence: CASTSRGRNQPQHF.

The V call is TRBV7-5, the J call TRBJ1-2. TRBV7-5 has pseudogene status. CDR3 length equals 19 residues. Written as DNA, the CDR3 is TGTGTCAGAAGCAGACCTATCTCGTACGGCGGGATTACTAACTATGGCTACACCTTC. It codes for CVRSRPISYGGITNYGYTF.

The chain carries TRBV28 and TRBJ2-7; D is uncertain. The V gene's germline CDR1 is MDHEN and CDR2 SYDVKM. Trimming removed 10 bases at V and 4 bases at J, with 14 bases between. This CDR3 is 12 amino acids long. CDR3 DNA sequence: TGTGCCACCTTCTCCCCCCCTTACGAGCAGTACTTC. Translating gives CATFSPPYEQYF.

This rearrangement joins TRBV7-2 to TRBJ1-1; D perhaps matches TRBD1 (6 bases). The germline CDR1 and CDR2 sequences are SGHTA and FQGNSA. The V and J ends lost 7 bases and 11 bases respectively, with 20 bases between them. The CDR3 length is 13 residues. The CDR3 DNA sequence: TGTGCCAGCACCGCCCCGGGACCGCAGGGGGCTTTCTTT. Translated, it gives CASTAPGPQGAFF.

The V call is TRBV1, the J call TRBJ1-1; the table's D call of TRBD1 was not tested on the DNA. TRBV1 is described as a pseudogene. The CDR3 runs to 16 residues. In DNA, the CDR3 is TGCACCAGCAGCCAAGAACAGGACAGCATGAACACTGAAGCTTTCTTT. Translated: CTSSQEQDSMNTEAFF.

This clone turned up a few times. Here the CDR3 DNA reads TGTGCCAGCAGCGCCTCACAGGCCGTCGGCTATGGCTACACCTTC. This translates into CASSASQAVGYGYTF. This chain uses TRBV5-4 with TRBJ1-2; the D gene is possibly TRBD1 (5 bases). Germline loops: CDR1 SGHNT, CDR2 YYREEE (reference sequence). The CDR3 has 15 amino acids. V was pared by 4 bases and J by 4 bases, with 17 bases between.